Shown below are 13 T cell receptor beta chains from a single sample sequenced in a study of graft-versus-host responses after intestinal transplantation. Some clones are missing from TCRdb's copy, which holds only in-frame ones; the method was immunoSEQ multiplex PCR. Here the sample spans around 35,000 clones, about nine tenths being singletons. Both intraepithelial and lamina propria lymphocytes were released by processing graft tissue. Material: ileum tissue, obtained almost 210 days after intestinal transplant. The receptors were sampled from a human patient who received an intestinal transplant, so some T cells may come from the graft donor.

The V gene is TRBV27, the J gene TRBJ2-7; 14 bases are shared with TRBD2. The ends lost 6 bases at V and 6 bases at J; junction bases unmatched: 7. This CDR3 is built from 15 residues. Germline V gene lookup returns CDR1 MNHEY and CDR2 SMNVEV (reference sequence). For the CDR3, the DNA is TGTGCCAGCAGATTAAGGACTAGCGGGGGGATCGAGCAGTACTTC. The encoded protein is CASRLRTSGGIEQYF.

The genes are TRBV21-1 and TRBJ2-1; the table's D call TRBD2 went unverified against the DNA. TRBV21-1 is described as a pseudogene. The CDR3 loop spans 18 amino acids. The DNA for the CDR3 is TGTGCCAGCAGCAATTCAGCGGGAGATCATAGTTCCTACAATGAGCAGTTCTTC. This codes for CASSNSAGDHSSYNEQFF.

The CDR3 region has the DNA TGTGCCAGCAGCCCTTCCGGGGGGGCGGGGGAGCAGTTCTTC. Protein sequence: CASSPSGGAGEQFF. The chain carries TRBV6-5 and TRBJ2-1; TRBD2 aligns across 8 bases. The CDR3 loop spans 14 amino acids. CDR1 is MNHEY and CDR2 is SVGAGI in the germline V gene. V shed 6 bases and J 10 bases; nucleotides not matched to a gene: 11.

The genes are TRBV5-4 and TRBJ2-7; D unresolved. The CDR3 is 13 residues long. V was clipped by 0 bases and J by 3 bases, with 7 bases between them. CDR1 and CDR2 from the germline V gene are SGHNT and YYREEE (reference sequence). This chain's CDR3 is CASSLGDNYEQYF. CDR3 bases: TGTGCCAGCAGCTTGGGGGATAACTACGAGCAGTACTTC.

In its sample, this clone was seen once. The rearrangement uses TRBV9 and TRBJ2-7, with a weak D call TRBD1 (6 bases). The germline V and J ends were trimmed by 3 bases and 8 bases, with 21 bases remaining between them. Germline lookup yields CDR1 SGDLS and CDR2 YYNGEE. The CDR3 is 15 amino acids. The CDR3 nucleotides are TGTGCCAGCAGCGCTCTACAGGGAACCCTAGTCCAGCAGTACTTC. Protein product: CASSALQGTLVQQYF.

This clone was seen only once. This CDR3 reads CASSEQTSGSWETQYF. CDR3 DNA sequence: TGTGCCAGCAGTGAACAGACTAGCGGGAGTTGGGAGACCCAGTACTTC. V and J are TRBV6-1 and TRBJ2-5; 12 bases align to TRBD2. The CDR3 extends over 16 amino acids. V was clipped by 2 bases and J by 5 bases; unmatched bases: 6. Germline CDR1 reads MNHNS; CDR2 reads SASEGT.

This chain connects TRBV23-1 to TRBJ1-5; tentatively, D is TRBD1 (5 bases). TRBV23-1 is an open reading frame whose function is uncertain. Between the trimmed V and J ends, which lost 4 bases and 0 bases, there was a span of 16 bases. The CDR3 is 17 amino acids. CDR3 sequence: CASSPRGGLHSNQPQHF. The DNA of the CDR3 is TGCGCCAGCAGTCCCCGGGGCGGTCTACATAGCAATCAGCCCCAGCATTTT.

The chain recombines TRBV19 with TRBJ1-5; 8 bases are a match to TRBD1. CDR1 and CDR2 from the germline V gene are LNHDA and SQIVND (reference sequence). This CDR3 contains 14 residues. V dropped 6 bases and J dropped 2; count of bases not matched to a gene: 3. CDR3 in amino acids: CASRGTGGNQPQHF. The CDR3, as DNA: TGTGCCAGTAGGGGGACAGGTGGCAATCAGCCCCAGCATTTT.

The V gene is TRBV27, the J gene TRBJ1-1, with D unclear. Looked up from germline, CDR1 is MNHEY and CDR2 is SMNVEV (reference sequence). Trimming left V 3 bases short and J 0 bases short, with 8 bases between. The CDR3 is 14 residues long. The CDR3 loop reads CASSLARLNTEAFF. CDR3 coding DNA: TGTGCCAGCAGTTTGGCACGGTTGAACACTGAAGCTTTCTTT.

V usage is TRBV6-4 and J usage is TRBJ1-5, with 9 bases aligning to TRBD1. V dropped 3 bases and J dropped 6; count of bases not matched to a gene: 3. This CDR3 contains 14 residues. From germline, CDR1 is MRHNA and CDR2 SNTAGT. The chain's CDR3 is CASSEQGASQPQHF. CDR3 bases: TGTGCCAGCAGTGAACAGGGGGCAAGTCAGCCCCAGCATTTT.

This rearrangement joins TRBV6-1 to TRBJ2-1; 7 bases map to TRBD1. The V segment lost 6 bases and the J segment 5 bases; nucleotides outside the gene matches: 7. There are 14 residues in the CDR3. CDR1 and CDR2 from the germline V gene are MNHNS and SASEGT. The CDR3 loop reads CASSLDRADNEQFF. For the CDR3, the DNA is TGTGCCAGCAGCCTCGACAGGGCGGACAATGAGCAGTTCTTC.

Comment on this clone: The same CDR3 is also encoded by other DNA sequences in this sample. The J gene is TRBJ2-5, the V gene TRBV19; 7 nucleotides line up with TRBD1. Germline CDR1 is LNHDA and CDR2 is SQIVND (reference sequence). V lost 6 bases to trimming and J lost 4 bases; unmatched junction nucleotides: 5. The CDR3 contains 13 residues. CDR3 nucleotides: TGTGCCAGTAGCAACAGGGGTAGAGAGACCCAGTACTTC. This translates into CASSNRGRETQYF.

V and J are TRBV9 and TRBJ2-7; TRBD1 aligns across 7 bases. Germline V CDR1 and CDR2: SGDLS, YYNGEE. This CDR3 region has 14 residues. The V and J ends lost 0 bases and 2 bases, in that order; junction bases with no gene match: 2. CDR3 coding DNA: TGTGCCAGCAGCGTAGCGGACAGGACCTACGAGCAGTACTTC. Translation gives CASSVADRTYEQYF.